This record concerns one T cell receptor beta chain sequence. Trimming took 5 bases from V and 7 from J; bases not matched to a gene: 15. Germline V gives CDR1 SGHTA, CDR2 FQGNSA. The CDR3 covers 16 residues. This sample was included in a study of blood T cell repertoires in COVID-19. The wider study: Acute and convalescent COVID-19 specimens originated in the United States, Italy and Spain. Nucleic acid was either cDNA or gDNA, and it came from T cells, B-cell-depleted T cells, or PBMCs.

Sequencing was performed with immunoSEQ multiplex PCR; in TCRdb, only in-frame clones are kept and a portion is missing. The sample carries about 90,000 clones, 80% recorded once. This chain connects TRBV7-2 to TRBJ2-3, with 7 bases that match TRBD2. This sequence originates from a woman between 65 and 79 years old with acute or convalescent COVID-19. Source material: peripheral blood. CDR3: CASSAGLVGGGYTQYF. The CDR3 nucleotides read TGTGCCAGCAGCGCCGGACTAGTGGGGGGTGGATATACGCAGTATTTT. The variable domain in full, completed from reference TRBV7-2 and TRBJ2-3, reads GAGVSQSPSNKVTEKGKDVELRCDPISGHTALYWYRQSLGQGLEFLIYFQGNSAPDKSGLPSDRFSAERTGGSVSTLTIQRTQQEDSAVYLCASSAGLVGGGYTQYFGPGTRLTVL.